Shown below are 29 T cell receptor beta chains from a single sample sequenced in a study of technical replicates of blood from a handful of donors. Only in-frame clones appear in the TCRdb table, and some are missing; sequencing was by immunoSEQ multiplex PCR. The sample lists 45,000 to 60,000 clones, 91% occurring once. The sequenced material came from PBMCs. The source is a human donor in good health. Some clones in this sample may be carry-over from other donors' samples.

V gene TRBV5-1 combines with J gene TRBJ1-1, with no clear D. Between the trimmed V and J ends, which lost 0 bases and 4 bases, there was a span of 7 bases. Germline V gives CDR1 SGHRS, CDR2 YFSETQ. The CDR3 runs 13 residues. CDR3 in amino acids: CASSLGGGTEAFF. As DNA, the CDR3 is TGCGCCAGCAGCTTGGGAGGAGGCACTGAAGCTTTCTTT.

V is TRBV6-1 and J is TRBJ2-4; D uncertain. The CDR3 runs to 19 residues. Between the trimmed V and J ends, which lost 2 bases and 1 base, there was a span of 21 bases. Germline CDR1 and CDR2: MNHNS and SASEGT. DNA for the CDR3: TGTGCCAGCAGTGAATCCCATTCAGGCGCTTTTTTTGCCAAAAACATTCAGTACTTC. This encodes CASSESHSGAFFAKNIQYF.

The CDR3 region is CASSIASGGDYGYTF. CDR3 nucleotide sequence: TGTGCCAGTAGTATAGCTTCAGGGGGCGACTATGGCTACACCTTC. The chain uses TRBV19 and TRBJ1-2; 8 bases fit TRBD1. CDR3 length equals 15 residues. V lost 1 base to trimming and J lost 3 bases; unmatched junction nucleotides: 4. The germline gives CDR1 LNHDA, CDR2 SQIVND (reference sequence). The full variable domain, its missing parts supplied by reference TRBV19 and TRBJ1-2, is DGGITQSPKYLFRKEGQNVTLSCEQNLNHDAMYWYRQDPGQGLRLIYYSQIVNDFQKGDIAEGYSVSREKKESFPLTVTSAQKNPTAFYLCASSIASGGDYGYTFGSGTRLTVV.

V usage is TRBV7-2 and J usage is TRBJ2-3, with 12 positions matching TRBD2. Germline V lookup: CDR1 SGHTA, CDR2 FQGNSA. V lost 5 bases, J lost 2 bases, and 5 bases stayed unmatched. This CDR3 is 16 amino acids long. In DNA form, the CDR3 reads TGTGCCAGCAGCCCGGGACTAGCGGGCGCCACAGATACGCAGTATTTT. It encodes CASSPGLAGATDTQYF.

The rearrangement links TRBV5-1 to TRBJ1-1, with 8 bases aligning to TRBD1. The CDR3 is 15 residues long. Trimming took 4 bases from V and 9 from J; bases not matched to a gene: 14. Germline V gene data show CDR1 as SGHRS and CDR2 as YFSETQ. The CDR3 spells CASSTRQGTDFKAFF. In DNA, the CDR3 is TGCGCCAGCAGCACCCGACAGGGGACCGACTTTAAAGCTTTCTTT.

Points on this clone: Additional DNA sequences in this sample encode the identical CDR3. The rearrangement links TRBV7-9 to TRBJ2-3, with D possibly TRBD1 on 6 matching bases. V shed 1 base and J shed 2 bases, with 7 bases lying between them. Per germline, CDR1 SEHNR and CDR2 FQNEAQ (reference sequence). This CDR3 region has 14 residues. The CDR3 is CASSLDRATDTQYF. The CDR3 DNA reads TGTGCCAGCAGCTTAGACAGGGCCACAGATACGCAGTATTTT.

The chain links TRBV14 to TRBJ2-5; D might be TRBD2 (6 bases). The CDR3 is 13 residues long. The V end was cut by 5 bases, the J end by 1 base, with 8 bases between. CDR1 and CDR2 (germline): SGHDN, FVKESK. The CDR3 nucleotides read TGTGCCAGCAGCGCCGGGAGCCAAGAGACCCAGTACTTC. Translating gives CASSAGSQETQYF.

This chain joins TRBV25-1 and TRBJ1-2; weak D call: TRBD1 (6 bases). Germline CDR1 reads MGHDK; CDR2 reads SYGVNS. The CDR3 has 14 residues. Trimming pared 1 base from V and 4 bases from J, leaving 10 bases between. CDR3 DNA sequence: TGTGCCAGCAGTGAATCTGCCAGGGGCTATGGCTACACCTTC. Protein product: CASSESARGYGYTF.

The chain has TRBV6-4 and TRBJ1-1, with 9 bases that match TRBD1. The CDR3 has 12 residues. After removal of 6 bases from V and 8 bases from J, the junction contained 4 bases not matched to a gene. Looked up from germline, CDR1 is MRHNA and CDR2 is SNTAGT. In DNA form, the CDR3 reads TGTGCCAGCAGGGGACAGGGTCGAGAAGCTTTCTTT. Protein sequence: CASRGQGREAFF.

CDR3 loop: CAWSIGGRETQYF. The CDR3 region has the DNA TGTGCCTGGAGTATTGGGGGGAGAGAGACCCAGTACTTC. The chain combines TRBV30 with TRBJ2-5; D possibly corresponds to TRBD2 (6 bases). Germline V gene lookup returns CDR1 GTSNPN and CDR2 SVGIG (reference sequence). This CDR3 has 13 residues. V was trimmed by 2 bases and J by 4 bases, leaving 11 bases between them.

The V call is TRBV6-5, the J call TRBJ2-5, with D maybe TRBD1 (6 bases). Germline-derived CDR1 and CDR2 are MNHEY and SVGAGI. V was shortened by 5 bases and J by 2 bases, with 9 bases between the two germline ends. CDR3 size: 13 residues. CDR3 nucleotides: TGTGCCAGCAGTGGACAGATACAAGAGACCCAGTACTTC. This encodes CASSGQIQETQYF.

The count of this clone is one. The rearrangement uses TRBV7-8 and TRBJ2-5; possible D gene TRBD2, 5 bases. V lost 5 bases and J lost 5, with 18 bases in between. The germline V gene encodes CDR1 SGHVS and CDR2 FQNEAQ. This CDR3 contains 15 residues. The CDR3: CASSPIWVSVETQYF. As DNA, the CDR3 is TGTGCCAGCAGCCCAATCTGGGTTAGCGTGGAGACCCAGTACTTC.

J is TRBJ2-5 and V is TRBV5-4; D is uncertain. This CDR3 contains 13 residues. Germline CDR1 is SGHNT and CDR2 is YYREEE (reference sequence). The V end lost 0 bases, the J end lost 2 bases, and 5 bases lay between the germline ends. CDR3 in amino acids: CASSLAVQETQYF. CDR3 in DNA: TGTGCCAGCAGCTTGGCAGTACAAGAGACCCAGTACTTC.

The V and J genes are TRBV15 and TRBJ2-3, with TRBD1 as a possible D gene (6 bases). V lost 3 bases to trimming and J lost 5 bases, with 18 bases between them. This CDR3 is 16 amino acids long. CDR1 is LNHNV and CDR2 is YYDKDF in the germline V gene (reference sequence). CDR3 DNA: TGTGCCACCAGCAGCCCCACAGGGACCTGGGGAGATACGCAGTATTTT. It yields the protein CATSSPTGTWGDTQYF.

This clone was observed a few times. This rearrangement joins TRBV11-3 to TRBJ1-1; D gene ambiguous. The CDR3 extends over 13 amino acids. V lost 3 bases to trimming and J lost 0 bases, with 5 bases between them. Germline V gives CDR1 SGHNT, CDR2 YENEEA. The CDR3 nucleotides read TGTGCCAGCAGCTTCGCGTTGAACACTGAAGCTTTCTTT. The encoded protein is CASSFALNTEAFF.

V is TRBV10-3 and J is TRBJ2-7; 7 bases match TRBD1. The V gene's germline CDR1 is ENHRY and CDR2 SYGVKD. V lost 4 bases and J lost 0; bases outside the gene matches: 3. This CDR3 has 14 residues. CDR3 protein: CAISADRLSYEQYF. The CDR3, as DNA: TGTGCCATCAGTGCGGACAGGCTCTCCTACGAGCAGTACTTC.

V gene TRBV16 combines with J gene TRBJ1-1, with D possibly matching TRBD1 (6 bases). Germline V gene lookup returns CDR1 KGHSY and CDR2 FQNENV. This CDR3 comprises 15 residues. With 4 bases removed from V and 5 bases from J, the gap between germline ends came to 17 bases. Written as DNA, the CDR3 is TGTGCCAGCAGCCCTACCCTCCTGCAGGGGACTGAAGCTTTCTTT. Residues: CASSPTLLQGTEAFF.

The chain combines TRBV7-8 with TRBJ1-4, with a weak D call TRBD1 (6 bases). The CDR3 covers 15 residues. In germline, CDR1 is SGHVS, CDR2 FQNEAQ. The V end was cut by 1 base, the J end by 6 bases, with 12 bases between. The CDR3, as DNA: TGTGCCAGCAGCTTAGGCAGGGGAGGGTATGAAAAACTGTTTTTT. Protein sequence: CASSLGRGGYEKLFF.

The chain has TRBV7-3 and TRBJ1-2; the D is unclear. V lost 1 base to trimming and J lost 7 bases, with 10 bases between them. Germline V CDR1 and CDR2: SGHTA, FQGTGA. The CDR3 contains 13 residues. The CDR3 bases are TGTGCCAGCAGCTTAAAAGCAGGCTCTGGCTACACCTTC. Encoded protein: CASSLKAGSGYTF.

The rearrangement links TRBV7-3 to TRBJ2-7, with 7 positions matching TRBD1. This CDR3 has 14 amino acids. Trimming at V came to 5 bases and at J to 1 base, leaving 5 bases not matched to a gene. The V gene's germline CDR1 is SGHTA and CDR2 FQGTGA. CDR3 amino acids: CASSRDRFSYEQYF. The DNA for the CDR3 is TGTGCCAGCAGCCGGGACAGATTTTCCTACGAGCAGTACTTC.

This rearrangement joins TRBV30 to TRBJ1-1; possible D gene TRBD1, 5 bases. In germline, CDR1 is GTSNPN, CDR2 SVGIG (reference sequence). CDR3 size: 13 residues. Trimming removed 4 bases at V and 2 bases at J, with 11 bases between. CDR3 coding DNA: TGTGCCTGGAATTACAGGAGCAACACTGAAGCTTTCTTT. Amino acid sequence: CAWNYRSNTEAFF.

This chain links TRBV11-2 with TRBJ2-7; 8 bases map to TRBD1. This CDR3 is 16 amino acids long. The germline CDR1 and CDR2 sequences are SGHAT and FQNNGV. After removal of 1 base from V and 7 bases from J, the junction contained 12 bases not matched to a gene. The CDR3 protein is CASSLGGIRQGLEQYF. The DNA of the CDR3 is TGTGCCAGCAGCTTAGGGGGGATTCGACAGGGGCTGGAGCAGTACTTC.

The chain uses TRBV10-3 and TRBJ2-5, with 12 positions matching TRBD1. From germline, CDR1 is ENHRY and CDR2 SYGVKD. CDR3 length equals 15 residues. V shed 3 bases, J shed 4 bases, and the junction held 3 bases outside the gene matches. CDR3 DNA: TGTGCCATCAGTGATGGGACAGGGGGCTTAGAGACCCAGTACTTC. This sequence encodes CAISDGTGGLETQYF.

The CDR3, as DNA: TGTGCCACCAGCAGCGCAACCGGGACTAGCGGGAGAGTCACCTACGAGCAGTACTTC. Translating gives CATSSATGTSGRVTYEQYF. This chain links TRBV15 with TRBJ2-7, with TRBD2 matching over 14 bases. CDR1 LNHNV and CDR2 YYDKDF come from the germline V gene (reference sequence). The CDR3 has 19 amino acids. J lost 2 bases, V lost 3 bases, and 12 bases had no gene match.

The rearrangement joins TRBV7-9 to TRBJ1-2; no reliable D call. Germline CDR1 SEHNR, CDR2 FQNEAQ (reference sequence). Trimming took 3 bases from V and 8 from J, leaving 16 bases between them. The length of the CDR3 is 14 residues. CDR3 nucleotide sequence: TGTGCCAGCAGCTTGATGGGAGAGGGTCGGGGCTACACCTTC. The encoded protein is CASSLMGEGRGYTF.

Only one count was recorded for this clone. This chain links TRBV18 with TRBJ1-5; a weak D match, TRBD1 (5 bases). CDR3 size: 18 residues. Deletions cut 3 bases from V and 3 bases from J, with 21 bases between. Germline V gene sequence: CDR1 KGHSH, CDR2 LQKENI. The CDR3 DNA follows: TGTGCCAGCTCACCCTCTAAGTCTGCGGGGGAATTCAATCAGCCCCAGCATTTT. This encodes CASSPSKSAGEFNQPQHF.

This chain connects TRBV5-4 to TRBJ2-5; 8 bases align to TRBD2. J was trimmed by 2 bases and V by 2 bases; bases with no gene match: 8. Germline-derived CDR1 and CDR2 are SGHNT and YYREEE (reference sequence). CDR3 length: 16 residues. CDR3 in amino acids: CASSLVAGGRQETQYF. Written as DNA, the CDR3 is TGTGCCAGCAGCTTAGTAGCGGGCGGGAGGCAAGAGACCCAGTACTTC.

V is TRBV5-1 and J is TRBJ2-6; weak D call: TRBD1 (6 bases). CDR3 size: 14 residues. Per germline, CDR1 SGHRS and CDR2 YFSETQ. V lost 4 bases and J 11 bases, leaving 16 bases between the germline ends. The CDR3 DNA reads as TGCGCCAGCAGCCCAATGGGGGCCGGAGACGTCCTGACTTTC. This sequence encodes CASSPMGAGDVLTF.

The CDR3 coding sequence is TGTGCCAGCAGTGAGCGGACAGGGGGCGTCTATGGCTACACCTTC. Translating it yields CASSERTGGVYGYTF. The rearrangement joins TRBV6-1 to TRBJ1-2; 11 bases fit TRBD1. The V gene end was trimmed by 3 bases and the J gene end by 4 bases; junction bases not matched to a gene: 4. Germline CDR1 is MNHNS and CDR2 is SASEGT. CDR3 size: 15 residues.